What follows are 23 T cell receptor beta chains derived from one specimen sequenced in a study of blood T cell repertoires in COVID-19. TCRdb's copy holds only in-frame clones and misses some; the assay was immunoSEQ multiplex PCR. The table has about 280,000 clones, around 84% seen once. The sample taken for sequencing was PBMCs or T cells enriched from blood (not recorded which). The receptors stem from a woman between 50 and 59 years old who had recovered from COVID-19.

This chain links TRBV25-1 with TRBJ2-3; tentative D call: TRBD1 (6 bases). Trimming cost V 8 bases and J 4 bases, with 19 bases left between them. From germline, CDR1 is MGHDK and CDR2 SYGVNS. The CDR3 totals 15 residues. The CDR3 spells CASSPQGPLPDTQYF. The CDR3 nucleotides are TGTGCCAGCTCCCCCCAGGGGCCCCTCCCAGATACGCAGTATTTT.

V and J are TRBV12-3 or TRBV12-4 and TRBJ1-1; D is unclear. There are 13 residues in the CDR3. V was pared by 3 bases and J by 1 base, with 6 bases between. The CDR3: CASSLAENTEAFF. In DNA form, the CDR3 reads TGTGCCAGCAGTTTGGCAGAGAACACTGAAGCTTTCTTT.

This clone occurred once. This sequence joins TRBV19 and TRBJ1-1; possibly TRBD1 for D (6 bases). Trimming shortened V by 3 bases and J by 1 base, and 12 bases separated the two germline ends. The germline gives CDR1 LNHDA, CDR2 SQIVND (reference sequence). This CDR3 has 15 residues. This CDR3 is CASSIAGGGNTEAFF. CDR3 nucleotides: TGTGCCAGTAGTATTGCGGGGGGCGGGAACACTGAAGCTTTCTTT.

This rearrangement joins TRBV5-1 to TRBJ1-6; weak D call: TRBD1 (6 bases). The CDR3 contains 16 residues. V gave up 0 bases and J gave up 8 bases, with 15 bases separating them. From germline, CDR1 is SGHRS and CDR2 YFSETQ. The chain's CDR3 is CASSLEGQPWDSPLHF. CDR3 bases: TGCGCCAGCAGCTTGGAGGGACAACCGTGGGATTCACCCCTCCACTTT.

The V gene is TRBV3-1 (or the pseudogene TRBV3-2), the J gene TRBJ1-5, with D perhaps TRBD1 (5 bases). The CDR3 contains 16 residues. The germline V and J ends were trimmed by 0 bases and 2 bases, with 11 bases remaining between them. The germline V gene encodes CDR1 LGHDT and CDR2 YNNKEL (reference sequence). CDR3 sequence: CASSQDSRAGNQPQHF. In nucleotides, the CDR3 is TGTGCCAGCAGCCAAGATAGCAGGGCTGGCAATCAGCCCCAGCATTTT.

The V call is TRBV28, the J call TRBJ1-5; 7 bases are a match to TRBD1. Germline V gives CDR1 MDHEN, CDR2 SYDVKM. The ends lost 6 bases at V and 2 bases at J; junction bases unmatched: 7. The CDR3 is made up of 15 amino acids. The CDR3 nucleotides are TGTGCCAGCAGGCCAGGCGGACAGGGCAATCAGCCCCAGCATTTT. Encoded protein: CASRPGGQGNQPQHF.

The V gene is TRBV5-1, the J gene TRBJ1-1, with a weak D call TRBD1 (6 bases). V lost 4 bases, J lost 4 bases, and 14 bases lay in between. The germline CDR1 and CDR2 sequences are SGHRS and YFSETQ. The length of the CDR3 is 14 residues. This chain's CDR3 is CASSIQGGATEAFF. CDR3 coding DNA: TGCGCCAGCAGCATACAGGGCGGCGCCACTGAAGCTTTCTTT.

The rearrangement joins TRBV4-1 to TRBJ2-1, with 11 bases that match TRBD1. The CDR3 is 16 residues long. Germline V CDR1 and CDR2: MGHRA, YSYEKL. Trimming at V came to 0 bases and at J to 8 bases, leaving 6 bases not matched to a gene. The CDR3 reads CASSQEGQGATDEQFF. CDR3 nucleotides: TGCGCCAGCAGCCAAGAAGGACAGGGGGCGACAGATGAGCAGTTCTTC.

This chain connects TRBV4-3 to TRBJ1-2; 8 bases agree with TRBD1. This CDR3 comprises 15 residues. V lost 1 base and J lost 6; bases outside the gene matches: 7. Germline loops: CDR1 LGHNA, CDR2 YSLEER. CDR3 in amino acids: CASSQGTGWLHGYTF. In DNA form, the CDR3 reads TGCGCCAGCAGCCAAGGGACAGGGTGGTTGCATGGCTACACCTTC.

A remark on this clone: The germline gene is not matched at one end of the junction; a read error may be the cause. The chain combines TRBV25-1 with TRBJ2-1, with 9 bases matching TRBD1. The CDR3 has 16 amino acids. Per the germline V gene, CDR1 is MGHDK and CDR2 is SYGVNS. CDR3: CASSEFTGGSHNEQFF. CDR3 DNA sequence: TGTGCCAGCAGTGAATTCACAGGGGGCTCCCACAATGAGCAGTTCTTC.

This chain's CDR3 is CASSFLDTNSPLHF. CDR3 bases: TGTGCCAGCAGCTTCTTGGACACAAATTCACCCCTCCACTTT. The chain has TRBV7-9 and TRBJ1-6; D might be TRBD1 (5 bases). Germline CDR1 is SEHNR and CDR2 is FQNEAQ (reference sequence). This CDR3 contains 14 residues. Trimming pared 3 bases from V and 7 bases from J, leaving 10 bases between.

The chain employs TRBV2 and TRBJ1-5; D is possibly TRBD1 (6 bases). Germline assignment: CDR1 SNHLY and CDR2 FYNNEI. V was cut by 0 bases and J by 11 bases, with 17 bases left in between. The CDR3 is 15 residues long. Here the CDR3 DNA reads TGTGCCAGCAGTGAAGCGCTTGGGACACCCAAAGCCCAGCATTTT. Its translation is CASSEALGTPKAQHF.

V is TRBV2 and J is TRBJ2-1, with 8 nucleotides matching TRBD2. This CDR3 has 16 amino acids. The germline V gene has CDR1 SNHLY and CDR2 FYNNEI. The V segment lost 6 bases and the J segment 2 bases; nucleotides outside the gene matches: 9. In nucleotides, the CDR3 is TGTGCCAGCAGACTCGTGCGGCGGGGGGCCTACAATGAGCAGTTCTTC. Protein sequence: CASRLVRRGAYNEQFF.

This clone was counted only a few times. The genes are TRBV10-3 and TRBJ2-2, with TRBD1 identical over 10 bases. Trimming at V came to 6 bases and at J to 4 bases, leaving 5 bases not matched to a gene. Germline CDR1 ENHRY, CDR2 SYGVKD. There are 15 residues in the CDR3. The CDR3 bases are TGTGCCATCAGCCCGGGACAGGGGTTCACCGGGGAGCTGTTTTTT. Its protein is CAISPGQGFTGELFF.

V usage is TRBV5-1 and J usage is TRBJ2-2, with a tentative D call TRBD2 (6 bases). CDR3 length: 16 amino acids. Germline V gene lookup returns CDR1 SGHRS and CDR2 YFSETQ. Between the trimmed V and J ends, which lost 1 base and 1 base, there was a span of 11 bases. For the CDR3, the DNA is TGCGCCAGCAGCTTGTCCCAGGGACTGAACACCGGGGAGCTGTTTTTT. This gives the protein CASSLSQGLNTGELFF.

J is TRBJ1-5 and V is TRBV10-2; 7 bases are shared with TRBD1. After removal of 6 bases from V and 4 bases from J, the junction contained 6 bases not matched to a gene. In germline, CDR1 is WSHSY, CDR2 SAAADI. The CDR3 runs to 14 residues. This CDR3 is CASSMDRPNQPQHF. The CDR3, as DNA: TGCGCCAGCAGCATGGACAGGCCGAATCAGCCCCAGCATTTT.

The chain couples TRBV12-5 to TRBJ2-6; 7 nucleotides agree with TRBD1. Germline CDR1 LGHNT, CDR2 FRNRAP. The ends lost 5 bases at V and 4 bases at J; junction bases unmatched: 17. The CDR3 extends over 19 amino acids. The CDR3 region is CASGTFADRATSGANVLTF. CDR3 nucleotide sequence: TGTGCTAGTGGTACCTTCGCCGACAGGGCGACTTCAGGGGCCAACGTCCTGACTTTC. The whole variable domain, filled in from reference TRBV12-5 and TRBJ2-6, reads DARVTQTPRHKVTEMGQEVTMRCQPILGHNTVFWYRQTMMQGLELLAYFRNRAPLDDSGMPKDRFSAEMPDATLATLKIQPSEPRDSAVYFCASGTFADRATSGANVLTFGAGSRLTVL.

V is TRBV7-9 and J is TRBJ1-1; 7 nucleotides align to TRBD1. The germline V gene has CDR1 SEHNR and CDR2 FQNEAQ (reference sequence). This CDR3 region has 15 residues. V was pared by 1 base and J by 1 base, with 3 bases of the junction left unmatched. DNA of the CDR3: TGTGCCAGCAGCTTAGTACCAGGGGGGAACACTGAAGCTTTCTTT. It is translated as CASSLVPGGNTEAFF.

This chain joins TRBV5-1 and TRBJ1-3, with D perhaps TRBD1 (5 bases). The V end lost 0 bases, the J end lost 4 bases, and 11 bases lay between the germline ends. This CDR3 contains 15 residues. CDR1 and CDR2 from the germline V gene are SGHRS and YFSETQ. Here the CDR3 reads CASSLDGARGNTIYF. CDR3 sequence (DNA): TGCGCCAGCAGCTTGGATGGGGCGCGGGGAAACACCATATATTTT.

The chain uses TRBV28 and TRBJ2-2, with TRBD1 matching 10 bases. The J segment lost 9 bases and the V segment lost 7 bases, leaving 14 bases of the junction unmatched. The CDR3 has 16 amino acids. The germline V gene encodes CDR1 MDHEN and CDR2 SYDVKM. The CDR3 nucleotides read TGTGCCAGCAAAGGCTGGACAGGGGGATCTTTTAGGGAGCTGTTTTTT. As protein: CASKGWTGGSFRELFF. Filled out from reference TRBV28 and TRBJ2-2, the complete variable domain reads DVKVTQSSRYLVKRTGEKVFLECVQDMDHENMFWYRQDPGLGLRLIYFSYDVKMKEKGDIPEGYSVSREKKERFSLILESASTNQTSMYLCASKGWTGGSFRELFFGEGSRLTVL.

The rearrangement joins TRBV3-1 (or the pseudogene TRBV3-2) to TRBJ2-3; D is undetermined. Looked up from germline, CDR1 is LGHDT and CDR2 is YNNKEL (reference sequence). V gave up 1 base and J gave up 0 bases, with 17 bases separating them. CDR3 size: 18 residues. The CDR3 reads CASSQAHRSGRSTDTQYF. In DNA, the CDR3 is TGTGCCAGCAGCCAAGCCCACCGGTCCGGTAGAAGCACAGATACGCAGTATTTT.

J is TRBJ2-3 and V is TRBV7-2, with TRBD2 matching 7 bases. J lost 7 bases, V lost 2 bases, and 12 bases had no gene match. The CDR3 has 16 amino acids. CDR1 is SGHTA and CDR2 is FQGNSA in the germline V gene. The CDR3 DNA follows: TGTGCCAGCAGCTTACAGGCGGGGGTCCCTCGAAATACGCAGTATTTT. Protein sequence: CASSLQAGVPRNTQYF.

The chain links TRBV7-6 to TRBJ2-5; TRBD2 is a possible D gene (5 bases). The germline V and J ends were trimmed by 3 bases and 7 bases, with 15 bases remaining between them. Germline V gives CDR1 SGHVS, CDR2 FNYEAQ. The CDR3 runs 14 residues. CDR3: CASSFDTVGGTQYF. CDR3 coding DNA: TGTGCCAGCAGCTTTGACACGGTCGGAGGGACCCAGTACTTC.